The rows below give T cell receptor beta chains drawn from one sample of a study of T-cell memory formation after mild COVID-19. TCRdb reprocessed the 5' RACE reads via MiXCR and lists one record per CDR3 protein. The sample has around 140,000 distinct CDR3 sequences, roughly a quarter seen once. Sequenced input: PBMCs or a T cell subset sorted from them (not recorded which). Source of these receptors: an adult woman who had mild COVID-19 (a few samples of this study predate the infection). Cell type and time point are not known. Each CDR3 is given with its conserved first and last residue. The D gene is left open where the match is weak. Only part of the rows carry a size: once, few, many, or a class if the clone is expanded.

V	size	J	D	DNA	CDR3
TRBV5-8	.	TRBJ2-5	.	TGTGCCAGCAGACTAGGGCAAGTCCAGTACTTC	CASRLGQVQYF
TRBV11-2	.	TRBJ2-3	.	TGTGCCAGCAGCTTAGTAGTAGCCCCCGGGTTTAGCACAGATACGCAGTATTTT	CASSLVVAPGFSTDTQYF
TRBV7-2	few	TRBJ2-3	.	TGTGCCAGCAGCACGACTAGCACAGATACGCAGTATTTT	CASSTTSTDTQYF
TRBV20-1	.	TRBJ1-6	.	TGCAGTGCTAGAGATCTCCGGACAGATAATTCACCCCTCCACTTT	CSARDLRTDNSPLHF
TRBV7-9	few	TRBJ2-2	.	TGTGCCAGCAGCCCCGATAACACCGGGGAGCTGTTTTTT	CASSPDNTGELFF
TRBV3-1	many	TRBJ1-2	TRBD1	TGTGCCAGCAGCCAAGTTACAGGGGGCGCATCGGATGGCTACACCTTC	CASSQVTGGASDGYTF
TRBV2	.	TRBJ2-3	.	TGTGCCAGCAATTACGGGACGCCAGATACGCAGTATTTT	CASNYGTPDTQYF
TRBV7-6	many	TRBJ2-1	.	TGTGCCAGCAGCCCCAGCCGCGGGCAGATCTACAATGAGCAGTTCTTC	CASSPSRGQIYNEQFF
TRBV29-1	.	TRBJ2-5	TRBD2	TGCAGCGTTGAAAGAGCGGGAGGACCCCCATGGGCCCAGTACTTC	CSVERAGGPPWAQYF
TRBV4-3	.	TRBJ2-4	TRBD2	TGCGCCAGCAGCCAAGGTCTCCTTTTGCGGGAGGGCCCAAACATTCAGTACTTC	CASSQGLLLREGPNIQYF
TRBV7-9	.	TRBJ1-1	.	TGTGCCAGCAGCAACTCCTTCGGTGGGGCAAATGAAGCTTTCTTT	CASSNSFGGANEAFF
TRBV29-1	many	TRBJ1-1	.	TGCAGCGTTGATCGGGATCCCACTGAAGCTTTCTTT	CSVDRDPTEAFF
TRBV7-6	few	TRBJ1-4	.	TGTGCCAGCAGCTTAGCTACCGGGACGTTTTTTGCAACTAATGAAAAACTGTTTTTT	CASSLATGTFFATNEKLFF
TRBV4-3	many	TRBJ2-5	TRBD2	TGCGCCAGCAGCCAAGATCGTTCCGGGACTAGTAAAGAGACCCAGTACTTC	CASSQDRSGTSKETQYF
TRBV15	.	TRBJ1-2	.	TGTGCCACCAGCAGCCGACCCCAGGGCGTTGCGGGCTACACCTTC	CATSSRPQGVAGYTF
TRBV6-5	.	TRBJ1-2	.	TGTGCCAGCCTATCCAGTACTTATGGCTACACCTTC	CASLSSTYGYTF
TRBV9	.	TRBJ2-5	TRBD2	TGTGCCAGCAGCATTAGCGGGGGGCTAGAGACCCAGTACTTC	CASSISGGLETQYF
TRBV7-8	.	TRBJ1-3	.	TGTGCCAGCAGCTTATTCGGTCAAGGGGACGGAAACACCATATATTTT	CASSLFGQGDGNTIYF
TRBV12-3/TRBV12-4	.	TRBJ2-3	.	TGTGCCAGCAGTCCCTTCTCGGCCAGTCAGGGGAGCACAGATACGCAGTATTTT	CASSPFSASQGSTDTQYF
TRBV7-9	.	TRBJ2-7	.	TGTGCCAGCAGCTTATATACAGGCAACTACGAGCAGTACTTC	CASSLYTGNYEQYF
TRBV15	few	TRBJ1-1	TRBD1	TGTGCCACCAGCAGAGATAGGGGGCAAGCTGAAGCTTTCTTT	CATSRDRGQAEAFF
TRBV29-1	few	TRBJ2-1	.	TGCAGCGTTGAAGCGAGAGACCATGAGCAGTTCTTC	CSVEARDHEQFF
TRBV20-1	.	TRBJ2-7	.	TGCAGTGCTAGAGACCCTGACGCCTACGAGCAGTACTTC	CSARDPDAYEQYF
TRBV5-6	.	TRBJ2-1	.	TGTGCCAGCAGCAGGACGGTCTATGATGAGCAGTTCTTC	CASSRTVYDEQFF
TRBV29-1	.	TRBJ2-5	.	TGCAGCGTTGAAGGTTTCGGGTTGGAGACCCAGTACTTC	CSVEGFGLETQYF
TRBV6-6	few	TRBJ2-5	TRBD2	TGTGCCAGCACTACTACTCCACTAGCGGGGGAGCAAGAGACCCAGTACTTC	CASTTTPLAGEQETQYF
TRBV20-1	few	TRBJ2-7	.	TGCAGTGCTAGAACTTGGTCCTACGAGCAGTACTTC	CSARTWSYEQYF
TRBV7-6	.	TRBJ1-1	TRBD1	TGTGCCAGCAGTCCCACAGGGGTATTCGGCGAAGCTTTCTTT	CASSPTGVFGEAFF
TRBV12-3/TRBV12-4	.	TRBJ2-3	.	TGTGCCAGCGGTCGGGGGGCCGGCACAGATACGCAGTATTTT	CASGRGAGTDTQYF
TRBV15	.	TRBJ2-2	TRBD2	TGTGCCACCACGGGACTAGCGGGAGGCACCGGGGAGCTGTTTTTT	CATTGLAGGTGELFF
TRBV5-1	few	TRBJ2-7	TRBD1	TGCGCCAGCAGCTTATACCCGGGGACAGCCATCTCCTACGAGCAGTACTTC	CASSLYPGTAISYEQYF
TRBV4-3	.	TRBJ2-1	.	TGCGCCAGCAGCCAAGATTTACAAGGAGATGAGCAGTTCTTC	CASSQDLQGDEQFF
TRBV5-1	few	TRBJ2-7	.	TGCGCCAGCAGCTCACCGACAGAAGGGGCCCCATCCCAGCAGTACTTC	CASSSPTEGAPSQQYF
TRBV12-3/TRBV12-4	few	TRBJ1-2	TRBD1	TGTGCCAGCAGAAAACAGGGGCTCGGCTATGGCTACACCTTC	CASRKQGLGYGYTF
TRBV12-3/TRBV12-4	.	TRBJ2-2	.	TGTGCCAGCGGCGATAACACCGGGGAGCTGTTTTTT	CASGDNTGELFF
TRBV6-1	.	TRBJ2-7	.	TGTGCCAGCGAGCGATCTTTAGAGCAGTACTTC	CASERSLEQYF
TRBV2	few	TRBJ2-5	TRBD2	TGTGCCAGCAGTGGCAGGGCTAGCGGGAAAGAGACCCAGTACTTC	CASSGRASGKETQYF
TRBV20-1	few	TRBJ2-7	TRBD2	TGCAGTGCTAGAGACTTTAGCGGGGACTCCTACGAGCAGTACTTC	CSARDFSGDSYEQYF
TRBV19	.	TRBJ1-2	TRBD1	TGTGCCACTTTGGACAGGGCATCCTACACCTTC	CATLDRASYTF
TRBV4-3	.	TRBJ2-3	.	TGCGCCAGCAGCCAAGATCCGGTATGGAGCACAGATACGCAGTATTTT	CASSQDPVWSTDTQYF
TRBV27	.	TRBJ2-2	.	TGTGCCAGCAGTTCCATCCATAGCGCCGGGGAGCTGTTTTTT	CASSSIHSAGELFF
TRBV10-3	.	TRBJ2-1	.	TGTGCCATCAGTGAAAGTGGGGAGAGAATTTACAATGAGCAGTTCTTC	CAISESGERIYNEQFF
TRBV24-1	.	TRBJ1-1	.	TGTGCCACCAGGGAGCCAGGCAGCGCTGACGCTTTCTTT	CATREPGSADAFF
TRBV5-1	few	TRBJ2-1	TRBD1	TGCGCCAGCAGCACCGGGACAGGGGGCACCTACAATGAGCAGTTCTTC	CASSTGTGGTYNEQFF
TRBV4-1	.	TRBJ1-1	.	TGCGCCAGCAGCCAAGGCGCGGGGGATTATGAAGCTTTCTTT	CASSQGAGDYEAFF
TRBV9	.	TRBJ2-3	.	TGTGCCAGCAGCGTAGTGGCAGGACTCGCAGATACGCAGTATTTT	CASSVVAGLADTQYF
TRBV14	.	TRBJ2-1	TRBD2	TGTGCCAGCAGCCAAGGACTAGCGGGGATGTACAATGCGCAGTTCTTC	CASSQGLAGMYNAQFF
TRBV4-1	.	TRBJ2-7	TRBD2	TGCGCCAGCAGCGTGGCGGGGGTTGAGCAGTACTTC	CASSVAGVEQYF
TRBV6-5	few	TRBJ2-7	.	TGTGCCAGCAGTTACGATCAGGGAGATCAACCCTACGAGCAGTACTTC	CASSYDQGDQPYEQYF
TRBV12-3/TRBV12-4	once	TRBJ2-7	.	TGTGCCAGCAGTCCAGGGACGTCTATGTACGAGCAGTACTTC	CASSPGTSMYEQYF
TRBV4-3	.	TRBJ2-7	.	TGCGCCAGCAGCCAAGATCGATTAGCAGGCGAGCAGTACTTC	CASSQDRLAGEQYF
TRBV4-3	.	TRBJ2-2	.	TGCGCCAGCAGCCAAGATTTTGGGTACACCGGGGAGCTGTTTTTT	CASSQDFGYTGELFF
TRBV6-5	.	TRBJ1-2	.	TGTGCCAGCAGTTACTCCGGAGCGGGGAGCTACACCTTC	CASSYSGAGSYTF
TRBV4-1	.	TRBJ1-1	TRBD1	TGCGCCAGCAGCCGAGGACAGGGTGACACTGAAGCTTTCTTT	CASSRGQGDTEAFF
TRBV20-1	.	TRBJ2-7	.	TGCAGTGCTAGATTGGGGGGAGATGGCTACGAGCAGTACTTC	CSARLGGDGYEQYF
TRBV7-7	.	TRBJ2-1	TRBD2	TGTGCTAGCAGCTTAGTCGCAGCGGGAGTTGGGAACAATGAGCAGTTCTTC	CASSLVAAGVGNNEQFF